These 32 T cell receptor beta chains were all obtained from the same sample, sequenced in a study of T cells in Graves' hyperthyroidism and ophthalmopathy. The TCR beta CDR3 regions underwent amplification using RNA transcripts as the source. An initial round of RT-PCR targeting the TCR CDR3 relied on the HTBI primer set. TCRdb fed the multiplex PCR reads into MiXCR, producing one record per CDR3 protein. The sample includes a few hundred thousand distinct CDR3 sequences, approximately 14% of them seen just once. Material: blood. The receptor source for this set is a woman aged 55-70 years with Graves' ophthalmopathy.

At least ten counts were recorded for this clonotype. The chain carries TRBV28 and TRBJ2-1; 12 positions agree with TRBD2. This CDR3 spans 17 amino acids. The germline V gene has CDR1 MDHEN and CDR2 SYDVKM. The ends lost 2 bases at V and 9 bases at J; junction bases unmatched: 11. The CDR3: CASSLGLAGRGVVEQFF. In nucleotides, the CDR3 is TGTGCCAGCAGTTTAGGACTAGCGGGAAGGGGGGTGGTTGAGCAGTTCTTC.

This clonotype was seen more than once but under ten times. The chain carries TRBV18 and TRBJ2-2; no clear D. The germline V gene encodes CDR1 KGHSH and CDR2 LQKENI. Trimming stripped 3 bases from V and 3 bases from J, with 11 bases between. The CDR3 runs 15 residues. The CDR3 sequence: CASSPLQTYTGELFF. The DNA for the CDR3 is TGTGCCAGCTCACCGCTACAGACGTACACCGGGGAGCTGTTTTTT. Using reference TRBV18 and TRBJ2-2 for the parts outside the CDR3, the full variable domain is NAGVMQNPRHLVRRRGQEARLRCSPMKGHSHVYWYRQLPEEGLKFMVYLQKENIIDESGMPKERFSAEFPKEGPSILRIQQVVRGDSAAYFCASSPLQTYTGELFFGEGSRLTVL.

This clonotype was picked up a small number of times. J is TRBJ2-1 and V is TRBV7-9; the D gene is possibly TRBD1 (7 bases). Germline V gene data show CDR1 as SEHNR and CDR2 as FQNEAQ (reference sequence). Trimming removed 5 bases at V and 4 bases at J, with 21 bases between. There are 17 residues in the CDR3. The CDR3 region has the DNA TGTGCCAGCAGCGAGGGGGCGGGGCGGAGGTTTTACAATGAGCAGTTCTTC. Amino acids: CASSEGAGRRFYNEQFF.

This CDR3 is CASSVDEGRRGEKLFF. Here the CDR3 DNA reads TGTGCCAGCAGCGTAGATGAGGGCAGGCGGGGTGAAAAACTGTTTTTT. The V and J genes are TRBV9 and TRBJ1-4; D gene unclear. The V and J ends lost 0 bases and 7 bases respectively, with 16 bases between them. CDR1 is SGDLS and CDR2 is YYNGEE in the germline V gene. CDR3 length: 16 residues.

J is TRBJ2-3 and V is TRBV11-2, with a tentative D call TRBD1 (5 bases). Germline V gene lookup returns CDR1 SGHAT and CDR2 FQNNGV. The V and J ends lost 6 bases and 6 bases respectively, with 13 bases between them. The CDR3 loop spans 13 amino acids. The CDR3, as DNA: TGTGCCAGCAGTCATGGGCAGGGCGATACGCAGTATTTT. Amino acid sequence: CASSHGQGDTQYF. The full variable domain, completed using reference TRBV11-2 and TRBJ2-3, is EAGVAQSPRYKIIEKRQSVAFWCNPISGHATLYWYQQILGQGPKLLIQFQNNGVVDDSQLPKDRFSAERLKGVDSTLKIQPAKLEDSAVYLCASSHGQGDTQYFGPGTRLTVL.

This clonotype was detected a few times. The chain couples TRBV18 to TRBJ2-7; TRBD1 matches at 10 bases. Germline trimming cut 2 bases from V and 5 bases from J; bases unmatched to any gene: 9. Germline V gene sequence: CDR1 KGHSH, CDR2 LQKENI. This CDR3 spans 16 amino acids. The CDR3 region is CASSPSMGQGFHEQYF. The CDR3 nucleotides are TGTGCCAGCTCACCATCGATGGGACAGGGGTTCCACGAGCAGTACTTC.

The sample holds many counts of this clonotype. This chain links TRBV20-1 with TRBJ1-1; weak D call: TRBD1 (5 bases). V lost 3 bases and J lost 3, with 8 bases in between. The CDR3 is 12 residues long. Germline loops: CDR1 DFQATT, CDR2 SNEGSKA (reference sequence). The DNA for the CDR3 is TGCAGTGCTAGGAAAGGGGACACTGAAGCTTTCTTT. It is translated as CSARKGDTEAFF.

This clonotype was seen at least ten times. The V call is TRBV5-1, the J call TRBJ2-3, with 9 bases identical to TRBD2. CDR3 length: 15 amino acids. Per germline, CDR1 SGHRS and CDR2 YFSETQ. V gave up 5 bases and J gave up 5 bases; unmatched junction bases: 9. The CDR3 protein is CASRLSGRFGDTQYF. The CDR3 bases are TGCGCCAGCAGGCTAAGCGGGAGGTTTGGAGATACGCAGTATTTT.

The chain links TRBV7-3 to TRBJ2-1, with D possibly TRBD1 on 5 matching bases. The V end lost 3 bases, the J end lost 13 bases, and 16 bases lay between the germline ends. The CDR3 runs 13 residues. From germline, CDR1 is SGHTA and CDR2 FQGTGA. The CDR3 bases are TGTGCCAGCAGCTTGGACACTGACACCCGCCAGTTCTTC. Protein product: CASSLDTDTRQFF.

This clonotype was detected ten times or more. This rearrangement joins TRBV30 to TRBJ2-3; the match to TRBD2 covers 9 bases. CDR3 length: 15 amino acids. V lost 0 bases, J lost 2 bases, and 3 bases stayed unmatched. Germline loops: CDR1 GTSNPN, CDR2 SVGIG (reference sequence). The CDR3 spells CAWSVAGGYTDTQYF. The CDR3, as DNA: TGTGCCTGGAGTGTCGCGGGAGGGTACACAGATACGCAGTATTTT.

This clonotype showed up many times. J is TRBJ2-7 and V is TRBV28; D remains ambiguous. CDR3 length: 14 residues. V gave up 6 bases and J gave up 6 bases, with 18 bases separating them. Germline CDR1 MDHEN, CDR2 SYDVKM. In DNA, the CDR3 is TGTGCCAGCAGCCCGGACCAGACTCTCCGCGAGCAGTACTTC. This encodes CASSPDQTLREQYF.

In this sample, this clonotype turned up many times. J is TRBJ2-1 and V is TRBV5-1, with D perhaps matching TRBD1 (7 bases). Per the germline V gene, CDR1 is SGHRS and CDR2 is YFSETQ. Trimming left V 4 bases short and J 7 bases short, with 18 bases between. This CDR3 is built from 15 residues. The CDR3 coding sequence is TGCGCCAGCAGCAACTGGGGGGACAGCCTTAATGAGCAGTTCTTC. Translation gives CASSNWGDSLNEQFF.

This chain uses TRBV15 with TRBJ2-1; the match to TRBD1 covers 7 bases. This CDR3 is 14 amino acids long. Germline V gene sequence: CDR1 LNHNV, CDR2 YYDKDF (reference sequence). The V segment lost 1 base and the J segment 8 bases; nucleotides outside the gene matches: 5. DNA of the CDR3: TGTGCCACCAGCAGAGGGAACAGGGGTGATGAGCAGTTCTTC. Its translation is CATSRGNRGDEQFF.

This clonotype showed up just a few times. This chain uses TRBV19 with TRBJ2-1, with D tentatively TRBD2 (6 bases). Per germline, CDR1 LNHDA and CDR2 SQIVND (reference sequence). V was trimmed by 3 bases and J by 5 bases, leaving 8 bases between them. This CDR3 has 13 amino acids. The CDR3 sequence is CASSMEGDNEQFF. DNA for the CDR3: TGTGCCAGTAGTATGGAGGGTGACAATGAGCAGTTCTTC.

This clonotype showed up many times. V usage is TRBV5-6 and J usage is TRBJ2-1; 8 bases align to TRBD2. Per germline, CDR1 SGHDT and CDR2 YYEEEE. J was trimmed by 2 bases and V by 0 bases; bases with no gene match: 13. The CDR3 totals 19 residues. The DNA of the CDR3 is TGTGCCAGCAGCTTGGGTGGTAGCGGGAAGGGGGGGACCTACAATGAGCAGTTCTTC. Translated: CASSLGGSGKGGTYNEQFF.

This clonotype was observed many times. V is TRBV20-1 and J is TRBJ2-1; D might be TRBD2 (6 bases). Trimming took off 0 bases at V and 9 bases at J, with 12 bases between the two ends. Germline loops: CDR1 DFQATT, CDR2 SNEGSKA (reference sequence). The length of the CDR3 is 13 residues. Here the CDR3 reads CSARDIVEGEQFF. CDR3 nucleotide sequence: TGCAGTGCTAGAGATATCGTGGAGGGTGAGCAGTTCTTC.

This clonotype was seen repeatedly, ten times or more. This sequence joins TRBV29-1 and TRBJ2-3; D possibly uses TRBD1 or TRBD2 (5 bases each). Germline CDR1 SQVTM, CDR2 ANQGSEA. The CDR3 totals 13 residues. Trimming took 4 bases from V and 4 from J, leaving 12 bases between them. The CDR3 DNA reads TGCAGCGTTGCCGGGGAAGGGGCAGATACGCAGTATTTT. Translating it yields CSVAGEGADTQYF.

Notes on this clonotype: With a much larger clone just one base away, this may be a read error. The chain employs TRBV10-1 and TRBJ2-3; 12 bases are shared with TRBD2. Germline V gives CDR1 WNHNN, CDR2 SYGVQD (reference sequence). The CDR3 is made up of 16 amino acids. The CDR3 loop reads CVSSDRGTSGTDTQYF. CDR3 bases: TGCGTCAGCAGTGATCGCGGGACTAGCGGGACAGATACGCAGTATTTT.

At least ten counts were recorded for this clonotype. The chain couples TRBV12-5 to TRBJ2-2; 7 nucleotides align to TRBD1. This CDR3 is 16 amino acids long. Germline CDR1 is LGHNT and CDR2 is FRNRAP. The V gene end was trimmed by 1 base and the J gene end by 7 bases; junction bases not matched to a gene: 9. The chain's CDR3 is CASGLAIRGNGGELFF. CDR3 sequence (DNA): TGTGCTAGTGGTTTGGCAATCAGGGGGAACGGCGGGGAGCTGTTTTTT.

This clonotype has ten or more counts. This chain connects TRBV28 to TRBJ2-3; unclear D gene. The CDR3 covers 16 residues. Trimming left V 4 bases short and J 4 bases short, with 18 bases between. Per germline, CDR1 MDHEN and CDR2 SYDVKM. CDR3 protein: CASSSYGLHQADTQYF. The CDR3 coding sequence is TGTGCCAGCAGTTCATACGGGCTACATCAGGCAGATACGCAGTATTTT.

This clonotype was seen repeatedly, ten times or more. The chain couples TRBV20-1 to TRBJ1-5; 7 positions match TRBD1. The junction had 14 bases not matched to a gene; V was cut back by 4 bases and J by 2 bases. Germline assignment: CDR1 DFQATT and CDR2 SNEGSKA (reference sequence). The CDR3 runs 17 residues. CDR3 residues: CSANPAIQGVGNQPQHF. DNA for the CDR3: TGCAGTGCTAACCCCGCAATTCAGGGGGTGGGCAATCAGCCCCAGCATTTT.

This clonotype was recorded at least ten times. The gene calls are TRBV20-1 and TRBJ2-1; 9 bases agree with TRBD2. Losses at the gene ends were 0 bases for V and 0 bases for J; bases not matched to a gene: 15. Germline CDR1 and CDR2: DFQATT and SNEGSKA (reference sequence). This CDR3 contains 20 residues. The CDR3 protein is CSARDLKASGKGASYNEQFF. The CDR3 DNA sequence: TGCAGTGCTAGAGATCTCAAGGCTAGCGGGAAAGGTGCCTCCTACAATGAGCAGTTCTTC.

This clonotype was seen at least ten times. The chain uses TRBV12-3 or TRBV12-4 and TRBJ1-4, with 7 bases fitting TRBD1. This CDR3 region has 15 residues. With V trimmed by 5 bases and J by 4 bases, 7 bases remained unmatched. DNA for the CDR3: TGTGCCAGCAGTGCCCCGGGACAGCTTAATGAAAAACTGTTTTTT. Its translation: CASSAPGQLNEKLFF.

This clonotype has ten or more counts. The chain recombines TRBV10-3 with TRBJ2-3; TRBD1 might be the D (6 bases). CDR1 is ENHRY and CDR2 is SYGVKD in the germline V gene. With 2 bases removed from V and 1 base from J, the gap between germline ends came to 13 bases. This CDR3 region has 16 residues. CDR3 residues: CAISEPTGMGTDTQYF. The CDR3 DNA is TGTGCCATCAGTGAGCCCACAGGGATGGGCACAGATACGCAGTATTTT.

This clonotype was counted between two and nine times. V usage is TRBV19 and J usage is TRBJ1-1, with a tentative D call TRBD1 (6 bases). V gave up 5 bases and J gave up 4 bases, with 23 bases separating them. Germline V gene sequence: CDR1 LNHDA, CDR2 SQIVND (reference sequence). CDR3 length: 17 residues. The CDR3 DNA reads TGTGCCAGTAGTGACCCCCGCCGGGGGGCTTCTCCCACTGAAGCTTTCTTT. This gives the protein CASSDPRRGASPTEAFF.

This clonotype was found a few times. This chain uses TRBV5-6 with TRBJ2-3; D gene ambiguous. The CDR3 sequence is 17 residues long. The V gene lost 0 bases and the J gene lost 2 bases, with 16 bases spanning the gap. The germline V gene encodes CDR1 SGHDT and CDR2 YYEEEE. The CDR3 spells CASSLVRLNPSTDTQYF. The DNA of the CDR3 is TGTGCCAGCAGCTTGGTGAGGCTCAACCCCTCCACAGATACGCAGTATTTT.

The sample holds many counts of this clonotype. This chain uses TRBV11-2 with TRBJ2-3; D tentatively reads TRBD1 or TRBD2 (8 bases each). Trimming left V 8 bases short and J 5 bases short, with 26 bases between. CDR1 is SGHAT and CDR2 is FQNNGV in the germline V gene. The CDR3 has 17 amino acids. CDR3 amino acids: CASYNTGGSGKVDTQYF. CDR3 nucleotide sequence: TGTGCCAGCTATAACACAGGGGGTAGCGGGAAGGTAGATACGCAGTATTTT.

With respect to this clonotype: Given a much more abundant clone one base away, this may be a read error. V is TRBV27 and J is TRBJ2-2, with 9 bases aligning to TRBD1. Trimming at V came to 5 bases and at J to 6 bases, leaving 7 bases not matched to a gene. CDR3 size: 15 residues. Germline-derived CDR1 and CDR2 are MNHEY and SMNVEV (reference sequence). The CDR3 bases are TGTGCCAGCAGTCCGTACAGGGGGCCCGCCGGGGAGCTGTTTTTT. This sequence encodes CASSPYRGPAGELFF.

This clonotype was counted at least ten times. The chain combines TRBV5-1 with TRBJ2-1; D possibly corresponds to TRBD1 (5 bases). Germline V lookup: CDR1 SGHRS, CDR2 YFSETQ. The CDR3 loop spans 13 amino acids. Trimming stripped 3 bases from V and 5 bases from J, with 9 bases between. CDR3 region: CASSWGNHNEQFF. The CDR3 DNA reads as TGCGCCAGCAGCTGGGGCAACCACAATGAGCAGTTCTTC.

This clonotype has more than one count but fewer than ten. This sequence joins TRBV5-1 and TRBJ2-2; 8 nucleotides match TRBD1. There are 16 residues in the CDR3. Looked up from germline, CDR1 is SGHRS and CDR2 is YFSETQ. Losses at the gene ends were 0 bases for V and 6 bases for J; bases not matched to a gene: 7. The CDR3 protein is CASSLGTGRASGELFF. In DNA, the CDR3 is TGCGCCAGCAGCTTGGGGACAGGGCGCGCCTCCGGGGAGCTGTTTTTT.

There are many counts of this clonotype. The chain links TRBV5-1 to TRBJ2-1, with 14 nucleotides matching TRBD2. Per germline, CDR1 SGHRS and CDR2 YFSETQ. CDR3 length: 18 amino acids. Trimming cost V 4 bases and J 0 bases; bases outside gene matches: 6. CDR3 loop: CASSPGTSGRVSYNEQFF. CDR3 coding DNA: TGCGCCAGCAGCCCCGGGACTAGCGGGAGAGTCTCCTACAATGAGCAGTTCTTC.

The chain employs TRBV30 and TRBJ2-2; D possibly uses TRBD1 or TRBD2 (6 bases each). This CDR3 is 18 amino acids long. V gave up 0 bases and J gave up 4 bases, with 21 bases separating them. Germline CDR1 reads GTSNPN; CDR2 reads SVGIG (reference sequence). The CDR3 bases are TGTGCCTGGAGTGTACAAGTAGGGGGACTTCGGGGCACCGGGGAGCTGTTTTTT. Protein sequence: CAWSVQVGGLRGTGELFF.